This TCR beta chain is drawn from a study of identical twins. On this clonotype: No antigen is known for it.

The study's findings and limits: Whereas memory repertoires showed no such difference, abundant cord blood beta clonotypes carried fewer insertions.

The CDR3 consists of 14 residues. V lost 5 bases, J lost 1 base, and 14 bases lay in between. Looked up from germline, CDR1 is DFQATT and CDR2 is SNEGSKA (reference sequence). Via MiXCR, TCRdb re-called the 5' RACE reads, giving one row per CDR3 protein. Among just over 500,000 distinct CDR3 sequences listed, less than 25% were seen once. Separately, the same data were catalogued under a study of T cells expressing NK-cell markers. That source reports: Dominant NKG2C+ clonotypes accounted for about 1.0-8% of CD8+ T cells in a handful of donors.

The TCR comes from a woman aged 18-35 years in good health. The chain carries TRBV20-1 and TRBJ1-1, with D possibly matching TRBD1 (5 bases). The sample taken for sequencing was CD4+ T cells sorted from blood. As DNA, the CDR3 is TGCAGTGCTCACCCCGGGGCCGGGAACACTGAAGCTTTCTTT. It codes for CSAHPGAGNTEAFF.